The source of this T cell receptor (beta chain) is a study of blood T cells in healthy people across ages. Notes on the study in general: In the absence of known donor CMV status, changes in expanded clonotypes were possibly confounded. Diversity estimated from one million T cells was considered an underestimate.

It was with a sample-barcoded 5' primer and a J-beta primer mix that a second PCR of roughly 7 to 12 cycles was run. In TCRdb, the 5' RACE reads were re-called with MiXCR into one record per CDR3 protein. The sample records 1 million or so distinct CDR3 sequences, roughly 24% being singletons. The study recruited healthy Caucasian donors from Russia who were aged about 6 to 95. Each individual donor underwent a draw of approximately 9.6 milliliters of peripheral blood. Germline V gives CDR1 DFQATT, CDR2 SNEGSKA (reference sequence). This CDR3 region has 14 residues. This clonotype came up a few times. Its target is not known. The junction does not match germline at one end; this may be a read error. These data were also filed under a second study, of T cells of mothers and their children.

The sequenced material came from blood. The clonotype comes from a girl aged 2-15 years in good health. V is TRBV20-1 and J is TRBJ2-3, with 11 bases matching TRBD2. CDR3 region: CSAITSGGTDRQYF. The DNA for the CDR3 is TGCAGTGCTATAACTAGCGGGGGCACAGATAGGCAGTATTTT.